Presented here are 28 T cell receptor beta chains from one specimen sequenced in a study of shared clonotypes between healthy human individuals. TCRdb's copy holds only in-frame clones and misses some; the assay was immunoSEQ multiplex PCR. In the table there are approximately 350,000 clones, over 65% of which are singletons. The sample comprised memory CD4+ T cells sorted from blood. Subset defined: CD45RA-negative fraction. Source of these receptors: a man aged 25-45 years in good health.

There are a few counts of this clone. This chain's CDR3 is CASSQETLAGHTDTQYF. CDR3 bases: TGTGCCAGCAGCCAAGAAACCCTAGCGGGGCACACAGATACGCAGTATTTT. The rearrangement uses TRBV14 and TRBJ2-3; the match to TRBD2 covers 9 bases. Germline CDR1 is SGHDN and CDR2 is FVKESK. The V and J ends lost 0 bases and 2 bases, in that order; junction bases with no gene match: 6. CDR3 length: 17 amino acids. The whole variable domain, filled in from reference TRBV14 and TRBJ2-3, reads EAGVTQFPSHSVIEKGQTVTLRCDPISGHDNLYWYRRVMGKEIKFLLHFVKESKQDESGMPNNRFLAERTGGTYSTLKVQPAELEDSGVYFCASSQETLAGHTDTQYFGPGTRLTVL.

The CDR3 DNA reads TGCGCCAGCAGCTTGGATGGGACAGGAAGCACAGATACGCAGTATTTT. Its protein product is CASSLDGTGSTDTQYF. The rearrangement links TRBV5-1 to TRBJ2-3; 8 nucleotides match TRBD1. This CDR3 has 16 residues. Germline-derived CDR1 and CDR2 are SGHRS and YFSETQ. V trimming: 0 bases; J trimming: 0 bases; junction bases outside the gene matches: 3. Combining the CDR3 with reference TRBV5-1 and TRBJ2-3 gives the whole variable domain KAGVTQTPRYLIKTRGQQVTLSCSPISGHRSVSWYQQTPGQGLQFLFEYFSETQRNKGNFPGRFSGRQFSNSRSEMNVSTLELGDSALYLCASSLDGTGSTDTQYFGPGTRLTVL.

This clone has only a few counts. V usage is TRBV7-8 and J usage is TRBJ2-3; possibly TRBD2 for D (6 bases). Germline assignment: CDR1 SGHVS and CDR2 FQNEAQ. CDR3 length: 15 amino acids. V lost 5 bases to trimming and J lost 4 bases, with 16 bases between them. CDR3 loop: CASSAAGIPADTQYF. CDR3 bases: TGTGCCAGCAGCGCGGCGGGGATCCCGGCAGATACGCAGTATTTT.

The rearrangement links TRBV28 to TRBJ2-7, with D perhaps TRBD1 (5 bases). This CDR3 has 14 amino acids. In germline, CDR1 is MDHEN, CDR2 SYDVKM. Trimming took 6 bases from V and 6 from J, leaving 18 bases between them. CDR3 loop: CASSHDWGVLEQYF. The CDR3 bases are TGTGCCAGCAGCCACGACTGGGGCGTGCTCGAGCAGTACTTC. Full variable domain (rest looked up from reference TRBV28 and TRBJ2-7): DVKVTQSSRYLVKRTGEKVFLECVQDMDHENMFWYRQDPGLGLRLIYFSYDVKMKEKGDIPEGYSVSREKKERFSLILESASTNQTSMYLCASSHDWGVLEQYFGPGTRLTVT.

The rearrangement joins TRBV2 to TRBJ2-1; TRBD2 is a possible D gene (7 bases). Germline V lookup: CDR1 SNHLY, CDR2 FYNNEI. Trimming took off 3 bases at V and 4 bases at J, with 13 bases between the two ends. The CDR3 has 15 residues. This CDR3 reads CASSDYAGAYNEQFF. CDR3 sequence (DNA): TGTGCCAGCAGTGATTACGCGGGGGCTTACAATGAGCAGTTCTTC.

The V call is TRBV29-1, the J call TRBJ2-1; 10 bases are shared with TRBD2. V shed 8 bases and J 4 bases; nucleotides not matched to a gene: 17. The CDR3 has 17 amino acids. The germline V gene encodes CDR1 SQVTM and CDR2 ANQGSEA. The CDR3 protein is CSSLSSAGGPSYNEQFF. Written as DNA, the CDR3 is TGCAGCTCCCTTTCGTCAGCGGGAGGGCCCTCTTACAATGAGCAGTTCTTC.

J is TRBJ2-5 and V is TRBV7-6; D unresolved. V lost 4 bases and J 0 bases, leaving 3 bases between the germline ends. There are 12 residues in the CDR3. Germline values: CDR1 SGHVS, CDR2 FNYEAQ. The CDR3 sequence: CASSSNQETQYF. CDR3 bases: TGTGCCAGCAGCTCTAACCAAGAGACCCAGTACTTC. Supplemented by reference TRBV7-6 and TRBJ2-5, the full variable domain reads GAGVSQSPRYKVTKRGQDVALRCDPISGHVSLYWYRQALGQGPEFLTYFNYEAQQDKSGLPNDRFSAERPEGSISTLTIQRTEQRDSAMYRCASSSNQETQYFGPGTRLLVL.

The chain uses TRBV5-4 and TRBJ2-3, with TRBD2 matching over 12 bases. The CDR3 spans 16 residues. J gave up 1 base and V 4 bases, and 4 bases lay outside the gene matches. The germline CDR1 and CDR2 sequences are SGHNT and YYREEE (reference sequence). CDR3 sequence reads: CASSRRLAGGTDTQYF. The CDR3 DNA is TGTGCCAGCAGCCGCCGACTAGCGGGAGGCACAGATACGCAGTATTTT.

This clone was observed a handful of times. V usage is TRBV2 and J usage is TRBJ2-3; unclear D gene. The CDR3 is made up of 13 amino acids. The ends were cut back, 6 bases at V and 4 bases at J, with 11 bases in the middle. The germline V gene encodes CDR1 SNHLY and CDR2 FYNNEI. This CDR3 is CASRGNKADTQYF. As DNA, the CDR3 is TGTGCCAGCAGGGGGAATAAAGCAGATACGCAGTATTTT.

This chain links TRBV5-1 with TRBJ2-5; D perhaps matches TRBD1 (5 bases). Trimming took 0 bases from V and 1 from J, leaving 10 bases between them. The CDR3 covers 15 residues. Germline V CDR1 and CDR2: SGHRS, YFSETQ. This chain's CDR3 is CASSLGTFPQETQYF. The CDR3 nucleotides read TGCGCCAGCAGCTTGGGGACATTTCCCCAAGAGACCCAGTACTTC.

The gene calls are TRBV5-4 and TRBJ2-1, with TRBD2 matching 12 bases. Trimming removed 4 bases from V and 9 bases from J; junction bases left unmatched: 5. This CDR3 comprises 14 residues. Germline assignment: CDR1 SGHNT and CDR2 YYREEE (reference sequence). Here the CDR3 DNA reads TGTGCCAGCAGCCCGGGGACTAGCGGGTTTGAGCAGTTCTTC. This sequence encodes CASSPGTSGFEQFF.

This clone was picked up a small number of times. This sequence joins TRBV19 and TRBJ1-4; TRBD1 might be the D (6 bases). CDR1 is LNHDA and CDR2 is SQIVND in the germline V gene (reference sequence). The CDR3 consists of 13 residues. V dropped 6 bases and J dropped 7 bases, with 12 bases sitting between them. The CDR3 protein is CASRKGVGEKLFF. The CDR3 DNA reads as TGTGCCAGTAGAAAGGGGGTCGGTGAAAAACTGTTTTTT.

The J gene is TRBJ1-1, the V gene TRBV27; D ambiguous. CDR1 is MNHEY and CDR2 is SMNVEV in the germline V gene (reference sequence). V was trimmed by 6 bases and J by 0 bases, leaving 8 bases between them. The CDR3 is 13 residues long. DNA of the CDR3: TGTGCCAGCAGAGGCCAGGTGAACACTGAAGCTTTCTTT. As protein: CASRGQVNTEAFF.

The chain couples TRBV30 to TRBJ1-2; D not certain. The CDR3 consists of 12 residues. V shed 2 bases and J shed 8 bases, with 12 bases lying between them. Germline V gene sequence: CDR1 GTSNPN, CDR2 SVGIG (reference sequence). CDR3 protein: CAWSFPPGGYTF. In nucleotides, the CDR3 is TGTGCCTGGAGTTTTCCCCCGGGGGGCTACACCTTC.

This clone was found a few times. The gene calls are TRBV5-1 and TRBJ2-1; a possible D gene is TRBD2 (6 bases). The V gene lost 0 bases and the J gene lost 9 bases, with 13 bases spanning the gap. CDR3 length: 14 amino acids. In germline, CDR1 is SGHRS, CDR2 YFSETQ. CDR3 coding DNA: TGCGCCAGCAGCTTGGGCGGGACCCACAGTGAGCAGTTCTTC. It codes for CASSLGGTHSEQFF.

J is TRBJ2-7 and V is TRBV19; D call uncertain. CDR3 length equals 15 residues. Germline V lookup: CDR1 LNHDA, CDR2 SQIVND (reference sequence). The germline V and J ends were trimmed by 5 bases and 4 bases, with 18 bases remaining between them. CDR3: CASSAQLDPAYEQYF. In nucleotides, the CDR3 is TGTGCCAGTAGTGCCCAATTGGACCCAGCATACGAGCAGTACTTC.

V usage is TRBV7-2 and J usage is TRBJ2-2, with unresolved D. The CDR3 consists of 14 residues. Trimming left V 2 bases short and J 4 bases short, with 8 bases between. The germline gives CDR1 SGHTA, CDR2 FQGNSA. The CDR3 reads CASSLRVITGELFF. CDR3 DNA sequence: TGTGCCAGCAGCTTAAGGGTAATCACCGGGGAGCTGTTTTTT.

The chain carries TRBV6-5 and TRBJ1-2; D call uncertain. This CDR3 is built from 13 residues. Trimming left V 3 bases short and J 4 bases short, with 9 bases between. Germline V gene data show CDR1 as MNHEY and CDR2 as SVGAGI. CDR3 in DNA: TGTGCCAGCAGTTATACGGGGAGCTATGGCTACACCTTC. Protein: CASSYTGSYGYTF.

The chain employs TRBV28 and TRBJ2-4, with D unclear. Germline values: CDR1 MDHEN, CDR2 SYDVKM. V was cut by 8 bases and J by 2 bases, with 13 bases left in between. The length of the CDR3 is 14 residues. The chain's CDR3 is CASLGWQSKNIQYF. The CDR3 DNA reads TGTGCCAGCCTCGGGTGGCAGTCCAAAAACATTCAGTACTTC.

This chain's CDR3 is CASSKRQGGYNSPLHF. The CDR3 coding sequence is TGTGCCAGCAGTAAAAGACAGGGAGGCTATAATTCACCCCTCCACTTT. This chain connects TRBV27 to TRBJ1-6; 7 bases line up with TRBD1. After removal of 5 bases from V and 3 bases from J, the junction contained 7 bases not matched to a gene. There are 16 residues in the CDR3. The germline gives CDR1 MNHEY, CDR2 SMNVEV (reference sequence).

The chain employs TRBV29-1 and TRBJ2-3, with TRBD2 matching over 16 bases. Germline CDR1 is SQVTM and CDR2 is ANQGSEA. The length of the CDR3 is 16 residues. V gave up 3 bases and J gave up 7 bases; unmatched junction bases: 7. Here the CDR3 DNA reads TGCAGCGTTGAGGGACTAGCGGGAGGGCCGGAGAATACGCAGTATTTT. Amino acid sequence: CSVEGLAGGPENTQYF.

This chain connects TRBV2 to TRBJ2-5; TRBD1 might be the D (7 bases). Trimming cost V 8 bases and J 4 bases, with 14 bases left between them. This CDR3 has 13 amino acids. In germline, CDR1 is SNHLY, CDR2 FYNNEI. CDR3: CASDREVGETQYF. In DNA, the CDR3 is TGTGCCAGCGACAGGGAGGTTGGAGAGACCCAGTACTTC.

The chain joins TRBV2 to TRBJ2-1; D gene ambiguous. Germline V gives CDR1 SNHLY, CDR2 FYNNEI. The CDR3 totals 15 residues. The V gene lost 1 base and the J gene lost 3 bases, with 10 bases spanning the gap. The DNA for the CDR3 is TGTGCCAGCAGTGAAGGATGGCAGAACTACAATGAGCAGTTCTTC. Translation: CASSEGWQNYNEQFF.

The J gene is TRBJ2-2, the V gene TRBV19; no clear D gene. The CDR3 totals 13 residues. CDR1 is LNHDA and CDR2 is SQIVND in the germline V gene (reference sequence). V lost 5 bases to trimming and J lost 6 bases, with 10 bases between them. The CDR3 loop is CASSPSAAGELFF. CDR3 bases: TGTGCCAGTAGTCCCTCGGCAGCCGGGGAGCTGTTTTTT.

The sample holds a few counts of this clone. This chain links TRBV18 with TRBJ1-1, with D unclear. Germline V gene data show CDR1 as KGHSH and CDR2 as LQKENI. CDR3 size: 15 residues. V was cut by 2 bases and J by 6 bases, with 16 bases left in between. The CDR3 here is CASSPNMVSDAEAFF. The CDR3 coding sequence is TGTGCCAGCTCACCAAATATGGTCAGCGACGCTGAAGCTTTCTTT.

This clone came up many times. The chain couples TRBV5-1 to TRBJ2-1; 12 bases align to TRBD2. The CDR3 spans 14 residues. Germline-derived CDR1 and CDR2 are SGHRS and YFSETQ. Trimming took 4 bases from V and 7 from J; bases not matched to a gene: 3. In DNA form, the CDR3 reads TGCGCCAGCAGCGGCGGACTAGCGGGAAATGAGCAGTTCTTC. This sequence encodes CASSGGLAGNEQFF.

The chain uses TRBV11-3 and TRBJ1-1, with unresolved D. Trimming stripped 3 bases from V and 1 base from J, with 6 bases between. CDR3 length: 13 residues. The germline V gene has CDR1 SGHNT and CDR2 YENEEA. CDR3 loop: CASSLRENTEAFF. The CDR3 DNA reads as TGTGCCAGCAGCTTGAGGGAGAACACTGAAGCTTTCTTT.

This clone was seen just once. The chain is built from TRBV28 and TRBJ1-2; 10 bases align to TRBD1. Trimming cost V 4 bases and J 1 base; bases outside gene matches: 9. Germline CDR1 is MDHEN and CDR2 is SYDVKM. This CDR3 comprises 17 residues. The CDR3 coding sequence is TGTGCCAGCAGTTCTCCATCTGGGACAGGGGTTAACTATGGCTACACCTTC. It is translated as CASSSPSGTGVNYGYTF.